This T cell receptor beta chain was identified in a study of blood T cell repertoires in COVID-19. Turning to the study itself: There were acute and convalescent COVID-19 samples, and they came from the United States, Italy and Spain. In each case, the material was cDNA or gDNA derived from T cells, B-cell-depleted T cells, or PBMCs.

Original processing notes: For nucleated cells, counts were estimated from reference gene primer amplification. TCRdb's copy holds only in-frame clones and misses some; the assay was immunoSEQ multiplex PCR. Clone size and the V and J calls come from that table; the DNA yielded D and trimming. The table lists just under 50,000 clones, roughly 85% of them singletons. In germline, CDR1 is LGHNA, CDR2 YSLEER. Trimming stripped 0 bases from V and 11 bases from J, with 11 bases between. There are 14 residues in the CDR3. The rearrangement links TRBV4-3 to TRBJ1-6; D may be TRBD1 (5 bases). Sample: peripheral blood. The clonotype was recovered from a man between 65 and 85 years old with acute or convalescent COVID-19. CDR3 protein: CASSQEQASTPLHF. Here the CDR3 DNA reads TGCGCCAGCAGCCAAGAACAGGCGTCGACACCCCTCCACTTT.